The next 10 T cell receptor beta chains were all read from a single sample in a study of T cell repertoires in cytomegalovirus infection. In TCRdb, the reads were re-called with MiXCR into one record per CDR3 protein. The repertoire consists of roughly 320,000 distinct CDR3 sequences, with about 8.8% occurring once and the leading ten covering around 2.6%. What was sequenced was PBMCs. These receptors were collected from a human donor in good health (CMV status not recorded). Some clones in this sample may be carry-over from other donors' samples.

This clonotype was seen a few times. V usage is TRBV18 and J usage is TRBJ2-5; TRBD2 matches 14 bases. Germline CDR1 reads KGHSH; CDR2 reads LQKENI. V was clipped by 2 bases and J by 2 bases; unmatched bases: 4. The CDR3 runs to 17 residues. CDR3 DNA: TGTGCCAGCTCACCAAACGGGACTAGCGGGGGACAAGAGACCCAGTACTTC. This sequence encodes CASSPNGTSGGQETQYF. Drawing the rest from reference TRBV18 and TRBJ2-5, the complete variable domain is NAGVMQNPRHLVRRRGQEARLRCSPMKGHSHVYWYRQLPEEGLKFMVYLQKENIIDESGMPKERFSAEFPKEGPSILRIQQVVRGDSAAYFCASSPNGTSGGQETQYFGPGTRLLVL.

The genes are TRBV7-9 and TRBJ1-5; D unresolved. CDR1 SEHNR and CDR2 FQNEAQ come from the germline V gene (reference sequence). Trimming took off 4 bases at V and 0 bases at J, with 10 bases between the two ends. The CDR3 totals 15 residues. The CDR3 DNA is TGTGCCAGCAGCTCCGCACAATATAGCAATCAGCCCCAGCATTTT. Translation gives CASSSAQYSNQPQHF.

This clonotype was seen a handful of times. The J gene is TRBJ1-4, the V gene TRBV29-1; TRBD1 is a possible D gene (6 bases). The V gene's germline CDR1 is SQVTM and CDR2 ANQGSEA. Between the trimmed V and J ends, which lost 7 bases and 8 bases, there was a span of 17 bases. CDR3 length: 13 amino acids. CDR3 DNA sequence: TGCAGCGGTAGACAGGCCCGAGGAGAAAAACTGTTTTTT. Translating gives CSGRQARGEKLFF.

The chain couples TRBV5-4 to TRBJ2-1; possibly TRBD2 for D (5 bases). Deletions cut 2 bases from V and 8 bases from J, with 11 bases between. This CDR3 has 13 residues. Germline-derived CDR1 and CDR2 are SGHNT and YYREEE (reference sequence). The CDR3 DNA sequence: TGTGCCAGCAGCTTACCTGCGGGCGATGAGCAGTTCTTC. Translation: CASSLPAGDEQFF.

This clonotype was detected only a few times. The gene calls are TRBV2 and TRBJ2-5; D is uncertain. Germline CDR1 is SNHLY and CDR2 is FYNNEI. The CDR3 is made up of 11 amino acids. V gave up 11 bases and J gave up 3 bases, with 10 bases separating them. CDR3 residues: CASAEKETQYF. CDR3 nucleotide sequence: TGTGCCTCGGCGGAAAAAGAGACCCAGTACTTC.

This clonotype was seen at least ten times. This sequence joins TRBV7-9 and TRBJ2-1; D unclear. Germline V gene sequence: CDR1 SEHNR, CDR2 FQNEAQ (reference sequence). The V and J ends lost 1 base and 8 bases respectively, with 9 bases between them. The CDR3 contains 13 residues. The CDR3 region has the DNA TGTGCCAGCAGCTTAGACACCGCCCATGAGCAGTTCTTC. Encoded protein: CASSLDTAHEQFF.

This clonotype was observed many times. V gene TRBV4-1 combines with J gene TRBJ1-5; D uncertain. Trimming cost V 4 bases and J 3 bases, with 13 bases left between them. Germline V CDR1 and CDR2: MGHRA, YSYEKL. The CDR3 contains 15 residues. DNA for the CDR3: TGCGCCAGCAGCCGCCCAGGACGGGACAATCAGCCCCAGCATTTT. Translation gives CASSRPGRDNQPQHF.

V gene TRBV20-1 combines with J gene TRBJ2-5; 8 nucleotides align to TRBD1. The CDR3 runs to 14 residues. Germline V gene data show CDR1 as DFQATT and CDR2 as SNEGSKA (reference sequence). V was pared by 1 base and J by 5 bases, with 6 bases of the junction left unmatched. The CDR3 nucleotides read TGCAGTGCTAGAGGAGCAGGGGGCCTGGAGACCCAGTACTTC. Protein: CSARGAGGLETQYF.

In its sample, this clonotype was seen many times. The chain links TRBV10-3 to TRBJ1-1; D gene unclear. The germline V and J ends were trimmed by 8 bases and 3 bases, with 13 bases remaining between them. CDR1 is ENHRY and CDR2 is SYGVKD in the germline V gene. The CDR3 is 13 residues long. Written as DNA, the CDR3 is TGTGCCATCTGCGCCGAAAGGGACACTGAAGCTTTCTTT. It codes for CAICAERDTEAFF.

This clonotype occurred many times. V and J are TRBV13 and TRBJ2-1, with D possibly being TRBD2 (5 bases). Germline CDR1 reads PRHDT; CDR2 reads FYEKMQ (reference sequence). V lost 0 bases and J lost 0, with 9 bases in between. This CDR3 is 16 amino acids long. The CDR3 region is CASSLGRGYSYNEQFF. Here the CDR3 DNA reads TGTGCCAGCAGCTTAGGACGGGGATACTCCTACAATGAGCAGTTCTTC. The whole variable domain, remainder taken from reference TRBV13 and TRBJ2-1, is AAGVIQSPRHLIKEKRETATLKCYPIPRHDTVYWYQQGPGQDPQFLISFYEKMQSDKGSIPDRFSAQQFSDYHSELNMSSLELGDSALYFCASSLGRGYSYNEQFFGPGTRLTVL.